The rows below give T cell receptor beta chains drawn from one sample of a study of T cell therapy after organ transplantation. Antigen specificity for these receptors is unknown. Some clones are missing from TCRdb's copy, which holds only in-frame ones; the method was immunoSEQ multiplex PCR. The sample yields about 50,000 clones, about 94% seen once. Sequenced here: CD8+ T cells from blood, sampled before autologous CMV-specific T cell therapy. These receptors all come from a human patient who had received a solid organ transplant and had CMV disease. The CDR3 runs from the conserved cysteine through the conserved F or W. The D gene is left open where the match is weak. Only part of the rows carry a size: once, few, many, or a class if the clone is expanded.

d_gene	abundance	j_gene	len	v_gene	CDR3aa	CDR3nt
TRBD1	.	TRBJ1-5	17	TRBV2	CASSDWGTGPSNQPQHF	TGTGCCAGCAGTGATTGGGGGACAGGGCCGAGCAATCAGCCCCAGCATTTT
TRBD2	.	TRBJ2-7	15	TRBV12-5	CASGPAGTSVYEQYF	TGTGCTAGTGGACCGGCCGGGACTAGCGTGTACGAGCAGTACTTC
TRBD1	.	TRBJ2-1	15	TRBV6-5	CASSPTGPGDNEQFF	TGTGCCAGCAGTCCGACAGGGCCTGGGGACAATGAGCAGTTCTTC
TRBD2	.	TRBJ2-1	15	TRBV19	CASSTTSGRSDEQFF	TGTGCCAGTAGTACGACTAGCGGGAGGTCGGATGAGCAGTTCTTC
TRBD2	.	TRBJ2-3	17	TRBV25-1	CASSEPQLAGGSDTQYF	TGTGCCAGCAGTGAACCCCAGCTAGCGGGAGGGTCAGATACGCAGTATTTT
.	.	TRBJ2-1	16	TRBV2	CASRTDEPKRYNEQFF	TGTGCCAGCAGGACCGACGAACCGAAGAGATACAATGAGCAGTTCTTC
.	.	TRBJ1-2	12	TRBV30	CAWETVGYGYTF	TGTGCCTGGGAGACCGTGGGCTATGGCTACACCTTC
.	.	TRBJ1-5	13	TRBV12-5	CASALGSNQPQHF	TGTGCTAGTGCCCTGGGCAGCAATCAGCCCCAGCATTTT
.	.	TRBJ2-5	16	TRBV7-9	CASSLGGVLGQETQYF	TGTGCCAGCAGCTTAGGTGGGGTTCTGGGCCAAGAGACCCAGTACTTC
.	once	TRBJ2-6	19	TRBV19	CASSIPPQSWVSGANVLTF	TGTGCCAGTAGTATTCCACCCCAGTCGTGGGTTTCTGGGGCCAACGTCCTGACTTTC
.	.	TRBJ1-1	18	TRBV4-1	CASSQAKAVGRANTEAFF	TGCGCCAGCAGCCAAGCTAAGGCCGTGGGACGGGCCAACACTGAAGCTTTCTTT
.	once	TRBJ2-3	16	TRBV7-9	CASSHRPQGPADTQYF	TGTGCCAGCAGCCACAGGCCTCAGGGCCCCGCAGATACGCAGTATTTT
.	.	TRBJ2-7	14	TRBV27	CASSWGSGSYEQYF	TGTGCCAGCAGTTGGGGCTCGGGGTCCTACGAGCAGTACTTC
.	.	TRBJ2-1	16	TRBV21-1	CASSKVLHHSDNEQFF	TGTGCCAGCAGCAAAGTACTACACCATTCCGACAATGAGCAGTTCTTC
TRBD1	once	TRBJ2-5	15	TRBV7-2	CASSPHRGQGETQYF	TGTGCCAGCAGCCCCCACAGGGGGCAGGGAGAGACCCAGTACTTC
.	.	TRBJ2-1	17	TRBV11-2	CASSFRRRPDSYNEQFF	TGTGCCAGCAGCTTTCGTCGGCGGCCGGACTCCTACAATGAGCAGTTCTTC
TRBD1	.	TRBJ2-7	15	TRBV12-5	CASGPGTGFFYEQYF	TGTGCTAGTGGTCCGGGGACAGGGTTTTTCTACGAGCAGTACTTC
TRBD2	.	TRBJ2-3	16	TRBV14	CASSPTRGLAGQEGYF	TGTGCCAGCAGCCCGACCAGAGGACTAGCGGGGCAGGAAGGGTATTTT
TRBD1	.	TRBJ2-7	14	TRBV19	CASSEGQGPYEQYF	TGTGCCAGTAGTGAGGGACAGGGTCCCTACGAGCAGTACTTC
.	once	TRBJ1-5	15	TRBV4-3	CASSQDRGGRQPQHF	TGCGCCAGCAGCCAAGATCGTGGGGGCCGTCAGCCCCAGCATTTT
.	.	TRBJ2-7	13	TRBV27	CASSLASSYEQYF	TGTGCCAGCAGTTTGGCAAGCTCCTACGAGCAGTACTTC
.	.	TRBJ1-5	13	TRBV2	CASSQNGKQPQHF	TGTGCCAGCAGTCAAAATGGGAAGCAGCCCCAGCATTTT
.	.	TRBJ1-2	15	TRBV6-6	CASSYDGGSNYGYTF	TGTGCCAGCAGTTACGATGGGGGGAGCAACTATGGCTACACCTTC
.	.	TRBJ2-1	14	TRBV14	CASSPGFSYNEQFF	TGTGCCAGCAGTCCGGGCTTCTCCTACAATGAGCAGTTCTTC
.	.	TRBJ1-1	12	TRBV19	CASGRGGTEAFF	TGTGCCAGTGGACGAGGGGGCACTGAAGCTTTCTTT
.	.	TRBJ1-3	15	TRBV19	CASTYRAYSGNTIYF	TGTGCCAGTACCTACAGGGCCTACTCTGGAAACACCATATATTTT
.	.	TRBJ1-2	14	TRBV19	CASSLMTLDYGYTF	TGTGCCAGTAGTCTGATGACCCTGGACTATGGCTACACCTTC
TRBD1	.	TRBJ1-1	14	TRBV4-2	CASSPTGENTEAFF	TGTGCCAGCAGCCCGACAGGGGAGAACACTGAAGCTTTCTTT